The sequence of this TCR beta chain was determined in a study of T cells in Graves' hyperthyroidism and ophthalmopathy. Overall study context: At the time of initial diagnosis and before any treatment, peripheral blood was collected. Study conclusions and caveats: Patients with ophthalmopathy were separated from those with stable hyperthyroidism by a 13 V-J model.

Diagnosis of hyperthyroidism was new in patients aged 18 to 65, and its duration was under 2 months. V lost 1 base and J lost 3; bases outside the gene matches: 7. This CDR3 has 16 residues. Germline lookup yields CDR1 SEHNR and CDR2 FQNEAQ (reference sequence). RNA transcripts yielded amplified TCR beta CDR3 regions. In the first-round RT-PCR of the TCR CDR3, the HTBI primer set was used. MiXCR was run by TCRdb on the multiplex PCR reads, yielding one entry per CDR3 protein. Of hundreds of thousands of distinct CDR3 sequences detected, 35% appear once; the ten largest clones hold around 30%. This clonotype was recorded a few times. Its antigen is as yet unknown.

Sequenced: blood. The gene calls are TRBV7-9 and TRBJ2-7, with 9 bases lining up with TRBD1. The sequence derives from a woman aged 40-49 years with Graves' hyperthyroidism. Written as DNA, the CDR3 is TGTGCCAGCAGCTTAGACCCGGGACAGGGCCTCTACGAGCAGTACTTC. This codes for CASSLDPGQGLYEQYF.